Each of the 30 T cell receptor beta chains below was sequenced from the same sample in a study of CD8 T cells in Susac syndrome. Random hexamers were used to reverse transcribe an amount of roughly 0.45 to 1 ug RNA. TCRdb re-analysed the immunoSEQ multiplex PCR reads in MiXCR, keeping a single row per CDR3 protein. The sample lists under 200,000 distinct CDR3 sequences; 92% were seen once. Source material: CD4+ T cells from PBMCs. These receptors were collected from a human donor in good health.

The chain couples TRBV7-2 to TRBJ2-5, with TRBD1 identical over 9 bases. V gave up 1 base and J gave up 2 bases; unmatched junction bases: 5. Germline lookup yields CDR1 SGHTA and CDR2 FQGNSA. This CDR3 spans 16 amino acids. This CDR3 reads CASSLGIGTGQETQYF. The CDR3 DNA reads as TGTGCCAGCAGCTTAGGGATAGGGACAGGGCAAGAGACCCAGTACTTC.

J is TRBJ2-7 and V is TRBV18; D gene ambiguous. With 6 bases removed from V and 0 bases from J, the gap between germline ends came to 15 bases. This CDR3 is built from 15 residues. The V gene's germline CDR1 is KGHSH and CDR2 LQKENI. The CDR3 spells CASSQRGRISYEQYF. The CDR3 DNA reads as TGTGCCAGCTCCCAAAGAGGACGGATCTCCTACGAGCAGTACTTC.

The chain is built from TRBV6-8 and TRBJ1-2; 9 nucleotides agree with TRBD1. The ends lost 6 bases at V and 6 bases at J; junction bases unmatched: 5. Per germline, CDR1 MNHGY and CDR2 SAAAGT. The CDR3 contains 13 residues. CDR3 residues: CASRKGQGHGYTF. The CDR3 nucleotides read TGTGCCAGCAGAAAGGGACAGGGTCATGGCTACACCTTC.

V and J are TRBV23-1 and TRBJ1-1; D possibly corresponds to TRBD1 (6 bases). TRBV23-1 is an ORF for which the function is uncertain. Trimming removed 4 bases at V and 0 bases at J, with 15 bases between. There are 16 residues in the CDR3. The CDR3 is CASSPQLGHLNTEAFF. CDR3 nucleotides: TGCGCCAGCAGTCCCCAATTGGGACACCTGAACACTGAAGCTTTCTTT.

V gene TRBV10-3 combines with J gene TRBJ2-5, with D perhaps TRBD2 (7 bases). CDR1 is ENHRY, CDR2 SYGVKD, per germline. V was shortened by 4 bases and J by 4 bases, with 10 bases between the two germline ends. The CDR3 extends over 13 amino acids. CDR3 sequence: CAISGGGVETQYF. The CDR3 DNA reads TGTGCCATCAGTGGCGGGGGCGTAGAGACCCAGTACTTC.

The rearrangement uses TRBV3-1 and TRBJ2-3, with 9 bases that match TRBD1. This CDR3 has 14 residues. From germline, CDR1 is LGHDT and CDR2 YNNKEL (reference sequence). The junction had 2 bases not matched to a gene; V was cut back by 1 base and J by 6 bases. The CDR3 nucleotides are TGTGCCAGCAGCCAAGTAACAGGGGGCGATACGCAGTATTTT. It translates to CASSQVTGGDTQYF.

This chain uses TRBV20-1 with TRBJ2-1, with 8 bases that match TRBD2. The CDR3 length is 16 residues. Trimming removed 3 bases from V and 2 bases from J; junction bases left unmatched: 9. Germline V gives CDR1 DFQATT, CDR2 SNEGSKA (reference sequence). CDR3 sequence: CSARGSPGGAYNEQFF. The CDR3 DNA reads TGCAGTGCTAGGGGCTCACCGGGGGGGGCCTACAATGAGCAGTTCTTC.

The CDR3 protein is CASSPEGFPYEQYF. The CDR3 coding sequence is TGTGCCAGCTCACCGGAGGGTTTCCCCTACGAGCAGTACTTC. This chain uses TRBV18 with TRBJ2-7, with D perhaps TRBD2 (6 bases). Per the germline V gene, CDR1 is KGHSH and CDR2 is LQKENI. Trimming took 3 bases from V and 2 from J, leaving 11 bases between them. The CDR3 runs 14 residues.

This chain uses TRBV11-2 with TRBJ2-3, with TRBD2 matching over 7 bases. The germline gives CDR1 SGHAT, CDR2 FQNNGV. This CDR3 has 13 residues. Trimming cost V 5 bases and J 4 bases; bases outside gene matches: 3. CDR3 sequence: CASSNAGADTQYF. The CDR3 nucleotides are TGTGCCAGCAGCAACGCGGGGGCAGATACGCAGTATTTT.

V is TRBV2 and J is TRBJ1-6; D ambiguous. The germline CDR1 and CDR2 sequences are SNHLY and FYNNEI. This CDR3 has 16 amino acids. Trimming pared 2 bases from V and 7 bases from J, leaving 15 bases between. In DNA form, the CDR3 reads TGTGCCAGCAGTGAATTGTCCGGGATCGAAAATTCACCCCTCCACTTT. This translates into CASSELSGIENSPLHF.

V usage is TRBV6-2 or TRBV6-3 and J usage is TRBJ1-1; no clear D gene. There are 13 residues in the CDR3. In germline, CDR1 is MNHEY, CDR2 SVGEGT. Trimming pared 7 bases from V and 1 base from J, leaving 10 bases between. The CDR3 here is CASIFRGNTEAFF. For the CDR3, the DNA is TGTGCCAGCATTTTTCGGGGGAACACTGAAGCTTTCTTT.

This sequence joins TRBV2 and TRBJ2-2; D is perhaps TRBD1 (6 bases). In germline, CDR1 is SNHLY, CDR2 FYNNEI. The V end was cut by 4 bases, the J end by 4 bases, with 13 bases between. This CDR3 has 15 residues. CDR3: CASSVMGASTGELFF. The CDR3, as DNA: TGTGCCAGCAGTGTCATGGGGGCGAGCACCGGGGAGCTGTTTTTT.

The chain combines TRBV6-2 or TRBV6-3 with TRBJ2-1; D unresolved. The CDR3 runs to 13 residues. V lost 4 bases to trimming and J lost 8 bases, with 12 bases between them. Per germline, CDR1 MNHEY and CDR2 SVGEGT. CDR3 in amino acids: CASSSRPIHEQFF. DNA for the CDR3: TGTGCCAGCAGTTCCCGACCGATCCATGAGCAGTTCTTC.

The genes are TRBV9 and TRBJ2-7; D possibly uses TRBD1 or TRBD2 (6 bases each). V lost 0 bases and J lost 8, with 12 bases in between. Germline CDR1 reads SGDLS; CDR2 reads YYNGEE. The CDR3 contains 13 residues. The chain's CDR3 is CASSVATGDKQYF. CDR3 DNA: TGTGCCAGCAGCGTAGCTACGGGGGACAAGCAGTACTTC.

This sequence joins TRBV28 and TRBJ2-7; D is perhaps TRBD2 (6 bases). CDR3 length: 14 amino acids. V shed 2 bases and J shed 7 bases, with 15 bases lying between them. From germline, CDR1 is MDHEN and CDR2 SYDVKM. This CDR3 is CASSLPGLFREQYF. CDR3 nucleotides: TGTGCCAGCAGTTTACCGGGACTTTTTAGGGAGCAGTACTTC.

This chain joins TRBV6-6 and TRBJ2-4, with a possible D match to TRBD1 (6 bases). Germline values: CDR1 MNHNY, CDR2 SVGAGI (reference sequence). V gave up 6 bases and J gave up 2 bases, with 14 bases separating them. This CDR3 spans 15 amino acids. CDR3 DNA sequence: TGTGCCAGCAGCGGGGCACAGGGCCCCAAAAACATTCAGTACTTC. It yields the protein CASSGAQGPKNIQYF.

This chain joins TRBV19 and TRBJ1-1, with TRBD1 matching over 11 bases. J gave up 6 bases and V 5 bases, and 11 bases lay outside the gene matches. This CDR3 comprises 16 residues. The V gene's germline CDR1 is LNHDA and CDR2 SQIVND (reference sequence). As DNA, the CDR3 is TGTGCCAGTAGTCCGCGGACAGGGGGCGGTAGGGCTGAAGCTTTCTTT. Its translation is CASSPRTGGGRAEAFF.

V gene TRBV20-1 combines with J gene TRBJ1-2, with 10 bases matching TRBD1. The CDR3 covers 15 residues. CDR1 is DFQATT, CDR2 SNEGSKA, per germline (reference sequence). V shed 3 bases, J shed 6 bases, and the junction held 10 bases outside the gene matches. The CDR3 sequence: CSAREWGTGVDGYTF. The CDR3 nucleotides read TGCAGTGCTAGGGAATGGGGGACAGGGGTGGATGGCTACACCTTC.

This CDR3 reads CASSLQGGYEQYF. In DNA, the CDR3 is TGTGCCAGCAGTCTCCAGGGGGGTTACGAGCAGTACTTC. This sequence joins TRBV12-3 or TRBV12-4 and TRBJ2-7, with D maybe TRBD1 (7 bases). The CDR3 covers 13 residues. V was pared by 5 bases and J by 4 bases, with 12 bases between.

The chain recombines TRBV3-1 with TRBJ1-3; tentatively, D is TRBD1 (5 bases). The CDR3 runs to 19 residues. Germline CDR1 and CDR2: LGHDT and YNNKEL (reference sequence). V gave up 1 base and J gave up 0 bases, with 19 bases separating them. The CDR3: CASSQGGTGNINSGNTIYF. The DNA for the CDR3 is TGTGCCAGCAGCCAAGGAGGGACCGGTAATATAAACTCTGGAAACACCATATATTTT.

The rearrangement joins TRBV7-2 to TRBJ2-5; the match to TRBD2 covers 7 bases. Germline V gene data show CDR1 as SGHTA and CDR2 as FQGNSA. CDR3 length: 16 residues. V lost 7 bases to trimming and J lost 4 bases; unmatched junction nucleotides: 15. DNA of the CDR3: TGTGCCAGCACCTCCCGGGGAGGGGTTGATTCAGAGACCCAGTACTTC. Protein sequence: CASTSRGGVDSETQYF.

The chain has TRBV4-1 and TRBJ1-5; D ambiguous. This CDR3 spans 16 amino acids. CDR1 is MGHRA and CDR2 is YSYEKL in the germline V gene. V was shortened by 1 base and J by 4 bases, with 14 bases between the two germline ends. CDR3 coding DNA: TGCGCCAGCAGCCAAGTCGGCGGGGTAAGGAATCAGCCCCAGCATTTT. Translated: CASSQVGGVRNQPQHF.

This clonotype was observed once. This chain uses TRBV9 with TRBJ2-7; perhaps TRBD2 as D (7 bases). Trimming took off 0 bases at V and 3 bases at J, with 13 bases between the two ends. This CDR3 region has 15 residues. Looked up from germline, CDR1 is SGDLS and CDR2 is YYNGEE. This CDR3 reads CASSVGGGQGYEQYF. CDR3 nucleotide sequence: TGTGCCAGCAGCGTAGGGGGGGGGCAGGGCTACGAGCAGTACTTC.

This chain uses TRBV24-1 with TRBJ2-5; possible D gene TRBD1, 5 bases. V gave up 2 bases and J gave up 3 bases, with 9 bases separating them. CDR1 KGHDR and CDR2 SFDVKD come from the germline V gene. The CDR3 length is 14 residues. Here the CDR3 reads CATSDSKTEETQYF. In nucleotides, the CDR3 is TGTGCCACCAGTGATTCCAAGACAGAAGAGACCCAGTACTTC.

This clonotype occurred a few times. J is TRBJ1-3 and V is TRBV18, with D hard to call. Trimming took off 5 bases at V and 4 bases at J, with 9 bases between the two ends. The CDR3 spans 13 residues. The germline V gene has CDR1 KGHSH and CDR2 LQKENI. CDR3 region: CASSGGQGNTIYF. The CDR3 nucleotides are TGTGCCAGCTCAGGCGGCCAAGGAAACACCATATATTTT.

The chain joins TRBV6-6 to TRBJ2-7; D gene uncertain. Germline CDR1 and CDR2: MNHNY and SVGAGI (reference sequence). The CDR3 loop spans 14 amino acids. The germline V and J ends were trimmed by 11 bases and 3 bases, with 20 bases remaining between them. CDR3 nucleotides: TGTGCCGCTCGCTCGACGGACCTTAGCTACGAGCAGTACTTC. This gives the protein CAARSTDLSYEQYF.

The V and J genes are TRBV7-9 and TRBJ2-2, with 11 bases aligning to TRBD1. This CDR3 region has 17 residues. With V trimmed by 4 bases and J by 4 bases, 8 bases remained unmatched. Germline lookup yields CDR1 SEHNR and CDR2 FQNEAQ (reference sequence). The CDR3 here is CASSSRTGGAGTGELFF. In nucleotides, the CDR3 is TGTGCCAGCAGCTCTCGGACAGGGGGCGCCGGCACCGGGGAGCTGTTTTTT.

The rearrangement links TRBV6-2 or TRBV6-3 to TRBJ2-7; D possibly corresponds to TRBD2 (6 bases). V lost 9 bases and J lost 4, with 19 bases in between. The germline V gene has CDR1 MNHEY and CDR2 SVGEGT. CDR3 length: 14 residues. Written as DNA, the CDR3 is TGTGCCAGTCTTCGGAGGGGCGCGGCGTACGAGCAGTACTTC. This encodes CASLRRGAAYEQYF.

The chain employs TRBV19 and TRBJ1-5; TRBD1 aligns across 10 bases. Germline CDR1 LNHDA, CDR2 SQIVND (reference sequence). V dropped 3 bases and J dropped 6; count of bases not matched to a gene: 11. The CDR3 extends over 17 amino acids. CDR3 amino acids: CASSMGQGRNFGQPQHF. The CDR3 bases are TGTGCCAGTAGTATGGGACAGGGGAGAAATTTCGGTCAGCCCCAGCATTTT.

This clonotype was picked up one time. The chain employs TRBV29-1 and TRBJ1-5; the match to TRBD1 covers 7 bases. Germline V gene data show CDR1 as SQVTM and CDR2 as ANQGSEA. V shed 7 bases and J 0 bases; nucleotides not matched to a gene: 9. CDR3 length: 15 residues. The CDR3 loop is CSAGDSGYSNQPQHF. The CDR3 region has the DNA TGCAGCGCGGGGGACAGTGGTTATAGCAATCAGCCCCAGCATTTT.